Each of the 13 T cell receptor beta chains below was sequenced from the same sample in a study of blood T cell repertoires in COVID-19. The assay was immunoSEQ multiplex PCR, and TCRdb's table has in-frame clones only and misses some. The sample consists of around 180,000 clones, approximately 79% of them appearing once. Sequencing was done on a sample of peripheral blood. Receptor source: an elderly woman with acute or convalescent COVID-19.

This sequence joins TRBV2 and TRBJ2-3; 8 nucleotides align to TRBD1. The germline V gene has CDR1 SNHLY and CDR2 FYNNEI. Trimming removed 5 bases from V and 6 bases from J; junction bases left unmatched: 16. This CDR3 is 17 amino acids long. The CDR3 sequence is CASSLDTGGILLDTQYF. For the CDR3, the DNA is TGTGCCAGCAGTCTAGACACAGGGGGAATCCTTTTGGATACGCAGTATTTT.

The gene calls are TRBV4-1 and TRBJ1-4, with TRBD1 matching 9 bases. Germline V gene sequence: CDR1 MGHRA, CDR2 YSYEKL. The CDR3 is 15 amino acids. The J segment lost 10 bases and the V segment lost 1 base, leaving 7 bases of the junction unmatched. CDR3 coding DNA: TGCGCCAGCAGCCAAGCCCGACAGGGGGAGGGAAAACTGTTTTTT. It encodes CASSQARQGEGKLFF.

The rearrangement links TRBV5-1 to TRBJ2-5, with 8 bases identical to TRBD2. Germline loops: CDR1 SGHRS, CDR2 YFSETQ. The CDR3 contains 15 residues. The V and J ends lost 2 bases and 5 bases, in that order; junction bases with no gene match: 8. CDR3 bases: TGCGCCAGCAGCTTTGGCCTAGCGGGCGGCGAGACCCAGTACTTC. Amino acid sequence: CASSFGLAGGETQYF.

The chain carries TRBV6-6 and TRBJ2-7; TRBD2 might be the D (6 bases). Germline V lookup: CDR1 MNHNY, CDR2 SVGAGI (reference sequence). Trimming took 6 bases from V and 6 from J, leaving 21 bases between them. The CDR3 has 15 residues. The CDR3 spells CASSLGASRGGEQYF. The CDR3 nucleotides are TGTGCCAGCAGCCTAGGAGCCAGCCGGGGAGGCGAGCAGTACTTC.

The V call is TRBV5-5, the J call TRBJ1-1; TRBD1 agrees at 9 bases. This CDR3 region has 13 residues. Germline V gene lookup returns CDR1 SGHKS and CDR2 YYEKEE (reference sequence). V shed 1 base, J shed 7 bases, and the junction held 2 bases outside the gene matches. CDR3 nucleotides: TGTGCCAGCAGCTTGCGGACAGGGGTTGAAGCTTTCTTT. It specifies CASSLRTGVEAFF.

The chain employs TRBV28 and TRBJ1-2; TRBD1 matches at 10 bases. J was trimmed by 4 bases and V by 6 bases; bases with no gene match: 5. This CDR3 is 14 amino acids long. Germline V gives CDR1 MDHEN, CDR2 SYDVKM. The CDR3 sequence is CASRGTGVSYGYTF. Here the CDR3 DNA reads TGTGCCAGCAGGGGGACAGGGGTCAGCTATGGCTACACCTTC.

V is TRBV2 and J is TRBJ2-7; 10 nucleotides align to TRBD1. This CDR3 has 13 amino acids. CDR1 and CDR2 (germline): SNHLY, FYNNEI. V lost 6 bases to trimming and J lost 2 bases; unmatched junction nucleotides: 1. In DNA form, the CDR3 reads TGTGCCAGCAGGGGGACAGGGGCCTACGAGCAGTACTTC. Protein product: CASRGTGAYEQYF.

The chain employs TRBV9 and TRBJ1-1; 7 nucleotides align to TRBD1. The junction had 3 bases not matched to a gene; V was cut back by 3 bases and J by 1 base. The CDR3 runs to 14 residues. Germline-derived CDR1 and CDR2 are SGDLS and YYNGEE. The CDR3 bases are TGTGCCAGCAGCGCGACAGGGAAGAACACTGAAGCTTTCTTT. The encoded protein is CASSATGKNTEAFF.

This clone was observed a few times. The chain carries TRBV3-1 (or the pseudogene TRBV3-2) and TRBJ1-2; weak D call: TRBD1 (5 bases). Trimming stripped 5 bases from V and 3 bases from J, with 13 bases between. The germline CDR1 and CDR2 sequences are LGHDT and YNNKEL (reference sequence). CDR3 length: 14 residues. This chain's CDR3 is CASSYEGAYYGYTF. The CDR3 region has the DNA TGTGCCAGCAGCTACGAAGGGGCATACTATGGCTACACCTTC.

This clone was counted only a few times. The genes are TRBV19 and TRBJ1-5; TRBD1 matches 9 bases. The CDR3 has 14 residues. Germline-derived CDR1 and CDR2 are LNHDA and SQIVND (reference sequence). With V trimmed by 6 bases and J by 5 bases, 5 bases remained unmatched. The CDR3 protein is CASSGTGKDQPQHF. CDR3 nucleotides: TGTGCCAGTAGCGGGACAGGGAAGGATCAGCCCCAGCATTTT.

This clone was detected only a few times. The chain carries TRBV7-3 and TRBJ2-1; 8 nucleotides line up with TRBD1. The CDR3 contains 13 residues. Germline trimming cut 6 bases from V and 10 bases from J; bases unmatched to any gene: 8. Germline CDR1 reads SGHTA; CDR2 reads FQGTGA. CDR3 residues: CASSTGQGWEQFF. DNA of the CDR3: TGTGCCAGCAGTACAGGACAGGGCTGGGAGCAGTTCTTC.

CDR3 coding DNA: TGTGCCAGCAGCCCCGGACAGCCGGGATACAATGAGCAGTTCTTC. It encodes CASSPGQPGYNEQFF. The chain is built from TRBV7-9 and TRBJ2-1; perhaps TRBD1 as D (6 bases). This CDR3 spans 15 amino acids. V lost 5 bases and J 4 bases, leaving 15 bases between the germline ends. The germline CDR1 and CDR2 sequences are SEHNR and FQNEAQ (reference sequence).

The CDR3 region has the DNA TGCGCCAGCAGCTTAATTGTACGGGGGGCAACCTATGGCTACACCTTC. As protein: CASSLIVRGATYGYTF. This sequence joins TRBV5-1 and TRBJ1-2, with D tentatively TRBD1 (6 bases). There are 16 residues in the CDR3. V was trimmed by 2 bases and J by 4 bases, leaving 18 bases between them. Looked up from germline, CDR1 is SGHRS and CDR2 is YFSETQ.